This T cell receptor (beta chain) appears in the sequencing data of a study of CD8+ T cells in alopecia areata. The CDR3 length is 14 residues. V lost 6 bases, J lost 4 bases, and 2 bases stayed unmatched. Germline-derived CDR1 and CDR2 are SGHTA and FQGTGA. Sequencing used cDNA as its template, made by extracting RNA and reverse transcribing it. The repertoire was sequenced with immunoSEQ multiplex PCR; TCRdb's copy has only in-frame clones and lacks some. The table has 150,000 or so clones, roughly 50% seen once. Sequenced sample: CD4+ T cells sorted from blood. The TCR sequence derives from a human donor with alopecia areata. J is TRBJ2-3 and V is TRBV7-3, with 12 bases that match TRBD1. The CDR3 is CASSRDRGPDTQYF. The CDR3 nucleotides are TGTGCCAGCAGTCGGGACAGGGGGCCAGATACGCAGTATTTT.